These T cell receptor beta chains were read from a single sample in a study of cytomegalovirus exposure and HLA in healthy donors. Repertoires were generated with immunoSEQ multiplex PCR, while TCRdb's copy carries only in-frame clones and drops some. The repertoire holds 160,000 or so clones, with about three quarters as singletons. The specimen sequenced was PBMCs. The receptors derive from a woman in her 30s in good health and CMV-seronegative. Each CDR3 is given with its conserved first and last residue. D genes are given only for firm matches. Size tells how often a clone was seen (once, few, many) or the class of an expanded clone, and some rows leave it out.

cdr3_aa: CASSPRWSGEDDEQYF; cdr3_nt: TGTGCCAGCAGTCCCCGATGGTCGGGAGAGGACGACGAGCAGTACTTC; j_call: TRBJ2-7; d_call: NA; clone_size: NA; v_call: TRBV28
cdr3_aa: CASSSSRAQGQPQHF; cdr3_nt: TGTGCCAGCAGCTCGTCCCGGGCTCAGGGTCAGCCCCAGCATTTT; j_call: TRBJ1-5; d_call: NA; clone_size: NA; v_call: TRBV7-2
cdr3_aa: CASSAWRTTNEKLFF; cdr3_nt: TGTGCCAGCAGTGCTTGGCGGACAACTAATGAAAAACTGTTTTTT; j_call: TRBJ1-4; d_call: NA; clone_size: NA; v_call: TRBV2
cdr3_aa: CASSDGLKKGNTIYF; cdr3_nt: TGTGCCAGCAGTGACGGGCTCAAGAAGGGAAACACCATATATTTT; j_call: TRBJ1-3; d_call: NA; clone_size: NA; v_call: TRBV6-4
cdr3_aa: CASSLSPDTPNEQFF; cdr3_nt: TGTGCCAGCAGCCTTAGCCCGGACACTCCGAATGAGCAGTTCTTC; j_call: TRBJ2-1; d_call: NA; clone_size: NA; v_call: TRBV7-8
cdr3_aa: CASSERRDFYTGELFF; cdr3_nt: TGTGCCAGCAGCGAGAGGCGGGACTTTTACACCGGGGAGCTGTTTTTT; j_call: TRBJ2-2; d_call: NA; clone_size: NA; v_call: TRBV9
cdr3_aa: CASSVKRASTDTQYF; cdr3_nt: TGTGCCAGCAGTGTAAAGCGAGCTAGCACAGATACGCAGTATTTT; j_call: TRBJ2-3; d_call: NA; clone_size: NA; v_call: TRBV6-1
cdr3_aa: CASSFTRKYTEAFF; cdr3_nt: TGTGCCAGCAGCTTTACGAGAAAATACACTGAAGCTTTCTTT; j_call: TRBJ1-1; d_call: NA; clone_size: NA; v_call: TRBV7-9
cdr3_aa: CASSLKARGTEAFF; cdr3_nt: TGTGCCAGCAGCTTAAAGGCCCGGGGGACTGAAGCTTTCTTT; j_call: TRBJ1-1; d_call: NA; clone_size: few; v_call: TRBV11-2
cdr3_aa: CASSLRDRVYEQYF; cdr3_nt: TGTGCCAGCAGCTTAAGGGACAGGGTATACGAGCAGTACTTC; j_call: TRBJ2-7; d_call: TRBD1; clone_size: NA; v_call: TRBV5-4
cdr3_aa: CASSLSVRVYEQYF; cdr3_nt: TGTGCCAGCAGTTTATCCGTCAGGGTCTACGAGCAGTACTTC; j_call: TRBJ2-7; d_call: NA; clone_size: NA; v_call: TRBV27
cdr3_aa: CASSLAGARDYGYTF; cdr3_nt: TGTGCCAGCAGCTTAGCAGGGGCCAGGGACTATGGCTACACCTTC; j_call: TRBJ1-2; d_call: NA; clone_size: once; v_call: TRBV7-9
cdr3_aa: CASSSSGDSYEQYF; cdr3_nt: TGTGCCAGCAGCTCTAGCGGAGACTCCTACGAGCAGTACTTC; j_call: TRBJ2-7; d_call: TRBD2; clone_size: NA; v_call: TRBV9
cdr3_aa: CATVQGENTEAFF; cdr3_nt: TGTGCCACTGTCCAGGGGGAGAACACTGAAGCTTTCTTT; j_call: TRBJ1-1; d_call: TRBD1; clone_size: NA; v_call: TRBV10-3
cdr3_aa: CASSRDSDEAFF; cdr3_nt: TGTGCCAGCAGCCGGGACAGCGATGAAGCTTTCTTT; j_call: TRBJ1-1; d_call: TRBD1; clone_size: NA; v_call: TRBV28
cdr3_aa: CASSERGTGYTGELFF; cdr3_nt: TGTGCCAGCAGTGAACGGGGGACAGGGTATACCGGGGAGCTGTTTTTT; j_call: TRBJ2-2; d_call: TRBD1; clone_size: NA; v_call: TRBV25-1
cdr3_aa: CAISDNYNEQFF; cdr3_nt: TGTGCCATCAGTGATAACTACAATGAGCAGTTCTTC; j_call: TRBJ2-1; d_call: NA; clone_size: NA; v_call: TRBV10-3
cdr3_aa: CASEGTIRSYEQYF; cdr3_nt: TGTGCCAGCGAAGGGACTATTCGGTCCTACGAGCAGTACTTC; j_call: TRBJ2-7; d_call: TRBD2; clone_size: few; v_call: TRBV2
cdr3_aa: CASSSGIGGELFF; cdr3_nt: TGTGCCAGCAGTTCAGGGATCGGCGGGGAGCTGTTTTTT; j_call: TRBJ2-2; d_call: NA; clone_size: NA; v_call: TRBV27
cdr3_aa: CASKGTGRSDTQYF; cdr3_nt: TGTGCCAGCAAGGGGACAGGGAGGTCGGATACGCAGTATTTT; j_call: TRBJ2-3; d_call: TRBD1; clone_size: NA; v_call: TRBV19
cdr3_aa: CASSPTDQPQHF; cdr3_nt: TGTGCCAGCAGCCCGACTGATCAGCCCCAGCATTTT; j_call: TRBJ1-5; d_call: NA; clone_size: once; v_call: TRBV6-5
cdr3_aa: CASSLEGGQGSSYNEQFF; cdr3_nt: TGTGCCAGCAGCTTAGAGGGGGGACAGGGGAGCTCCTACAATGAGCAGTTCTTC; j_call: TRBJ2-1; d_call: TRBD1; clone_size: NA; v_call: TRBV13
cdr3_aa: CASSVVSLNEQFF; cdr3_nt: TGTGCCAGCAGCGTAGTGTCCCTTAATGAGCAGTTCTTC; j_call: TRBJ2-1; d_call: NA; clone_size: NA; v_call: TRBV9
cdr3_aa: CSIDYSRDSETWRQETQYF; cdr3_nt: TGCAGCATTGACTATTCCCGGGACTCGGAGACGTGGAGGCAAGAGACCCAGTACTTC; j_call: TRBJ2-5; d_call: NA; clone_size: NA; v_call: TRBV29-1
cdr3_aa: CASSWGGAAGETQYF; cdr3_nt: TGTGCCAGCAGCTGGGGTGGGGCTGCGGGGGAGACCCAGTACTTC; j_call: TRBJ2-5; d_call: NA; clone_size: NA; v_call: TRBV5-4
cdr3_aa: CASRPTPGQDSITDTQYF; cdr3_nt: TGCGCCAGCAGACCTACCCCGGGACAGGATTCGATCACAGATACGCAGTATTTT; j_call: TRBJ2-3; d_call: TRBD1; clone_size: NA; v_call: TRBV5-1
cdr3_aa: CASSEALGSYEQYF; cdr3_nt: TGTGCCAGCAGTGAAGCGCTAGGCTCCTACGAGCAGTACTTC; j_call: TRBJ2-7; d_call: NA; clone_size: once; v_call: TRBV6-1
cdr3_aa: CASSRGGDVDEQYF; cdr3_nt: TGTGCCAGCAGCCGAGGGGGGGACGTCGACGAGCAGTACTTC; j_call: TRBJ2-7; d_call: NA; clone_size: NA; v_call: TRBV25-1
cdr3_aa: CASYRGRSGNTIYF; cdr3_nt: TGTGCCAGCTACAGGGGGCGATCTGGAAACACCATATATTTT; j_call: TRBJ1-3; d_call: TRBD1; clone_size: few; v_call: TRBV28
cdr3_aa: CASSLKRGGISSYNEQFF; cdr3_nt: TGTGCCAGCAGCTTAAAACGCGGGGGTATCAGCTCCTACAATGAGCAGTTCTTC; j_call: TRBJ2-1; d_call: TRBD2; clone_size: once; v_call: TRBV7-3
cdr3_aa: CASLLNRGTDTQYF; cdr3_nt: TGTGCCAGCTTATTAAACAGGGGGACAGATACGCAGTATTTT; j_call: TRBJ2-3; d_call: TRBD1; clone_size: NA; v_call: TRBV6-1
cdr3_aa: CASSPLEPSDTQYF; cdr3_nt: TGTGCCAGTAGTCCCTTAGAGCCCTCAGATACGCAGTATTTT; j_call: TRBJ2-3; d_call: NA; clone_size: few; v_call: TRBV19
cdr3_aa: CASSEFQSGANVLTF; cdr3_nt: TGTGCCAGCAGTGAATTCCAAAGCGGGGCCAACGTCCTGACTTTC; j_call: TRBJ2-6; d_call: NA; clone_size: NA; v_call: TRBV25-1
cdr3_aa: CASSFRGSIGYTF; cdr3_nt: TGTGCCAGCAGCTTCAGGGGTTCCATCGGCTACACCTTC; j_call: TRBJ1-2; d_call: NA; clone_size: NA; v_call: TRBV5-5
cdr3_aa: CSSSLGSHEQYF; cdr3_nt: TGTTCCAGCAGCTTAGGGAGCCACGAGCAGTACTTC; j_call: TRBJ2-7; d_call: NA; clone_size: NA; v_call: TRBV7-9